Below, 30 T cell receptor beta chains from the same sample are listed, as sequenced in a study of long-term antiretroviral therapy in people with HIV (dated by TCRdb to the early 2020s). The immunoSEQ hsTCRB v3.0 assay was used at survey level resolution to sequence the TRB variable region. TCRdb took this table from immuneACCESS and kept in-frame rearrangements with V and J called. Such tables lack part of the clones; where checked against another copy, unresolved V genes explain under half of the gap, and the rest is unexplained. This sample gives roughly 14,000 clones in total; about four fifths of them show up just once. About 18% of the sample belongs to the ten largest clones. This sample comprised unsorted PBMCs, obtained just before starting antiretroviral therapy. All receptors derive from a man between 35 and 55 years old with HIV.

J is TRBJ2-2 and V is TRBV18; 9 nucleotides align to TRBD1. CDR3 length: 15 residues. The germline gives CDR1 KGHSH, CDR2 LQKENI. Losses at the gene ends were 6 bases for V and 0 bases for J; bases not matched to a gene: 2. The CDR3 DNA follows: TGTGCCAGCTCCCGACAGGGGGCGAACACCGGGGAGCTGTTTTTT. It yields the protein CASSRQGANTGELFF.

The V gene is TRBV6-5, the J gene TRBJ1-2; D might be TRBD1 (6 bases). The V gene's germline CDR1 is MNHEY and CDR2 SVGAGI. The CDR3 covers 13 residues. Trimming took 6 bases from V and 1 from J, leaving 9 bases between them. The chain's CDR3 is CASSRTVNYGYTF. The DNA for the CDR3 is TGTGCCAGCAGCCGGACAGTTAACTATGGCTACACCTTC.

This chain joins TRBV6-5 and TRBJ2-2; a possible D gene is TRBD1 (5 bases). Germline lookup yields CDR1 MNHEY and CDR2 SVGAGI. The V and J ends lost 2 bases and 7 bases respectively, with 11 bases between them. The CDR3 is made up of 14 amino acids. The CDR3 region is CASSYRQGGGELFF. CDR3 DNA sequence: TGTGCCAGCAGTTACCGCCAGGGTGGCGGGGAGCTGTTTTTT.

This clone counts as medium-sized. The V and J genes are TRBV27 and TRBJ1-5, with TRBD1 identical over 10 bases. CDR1 MNHEY and CDR2 SMNVEV come from the germline V gene (reference sequence). Germline trimming cut 6 bases from V and 4 bases from J; bases unmatched to any gene: 6. This CDR3 region has 15 residues. The CDR3, as DNA: TGTGCCAGCAGCCAACAGGGACAGGGGAATCAGCCCCAGCATTTT. Translated, it gives CASSQQGQGNQPQHF.

This clone is classed as medium-sized. The chain carries TRBV19 and TRBJ2-1, with a possible D match to TRBD1 (6 bases). Germline CDR1 LNHDA, CDR2 SQIVND (reference sequence). V shed 0 bases and J shed 6 bases, with 9 bases lying between them. The CDR3 consists of 14 residues. The CDR3, as DNA: TGTGCCAGTAGTATAGAACGCAGGGGCAATGAGCAGTTCTTC. It translates to CASSIERRGNEQFF.

The rearrangement links TRBV13 to TRBJ2-7, with 7 bases fitting TRBD2. CDR1 is PRHDT, CDR2 FYEKMQ, per germline (reference sequence). The CDR3 extends over 14 amino acids. V lost 5 bases, J lost 6 bases, and 10 bases stayed unmatched. DNA for the CDR3: TGTGCCAGCAGCGTAAGAACGGGGGGAGGCGAGCAGTACTTC. This encodes CASSVRTGGGEQYF. The full variable domain, rest sourced from reference TRBV13 and TRBJ2-7, is AAGVIQSPRHLIKEKRETATLKCYPIPRHDTVYWYQQGPGQDPQFLISFYEKMQSDKGSIPDRFSAQQFSDYHSELNMSSLELGDSALYFCASSVRTGGGEQYFGPGTRLTVT.

The DNA for the CDR3 is TGTGCCAGCAGCCCCTTCCAGGGGTTTAATGAAAAACTGTTTTTT. This gives the protein CASSPFQGFNEKLFF. The rearrangement links TRBV7-6 to TRBJ1-4; possibly TRBD1 for D (6 bases). Germline assignment: CDR1 SGHVS and CDR2 FNYEAQ. This CDR3 is built from 15 residues. V was cut by 5 bases and J by 4 bases, with 14 bases left in between.

The chain links TRBV10-2 to TRBJ2-7, with TRBD1 matching over 7 bases. With 8 bases clipped from V and 3 bases from J, the junction kept 16 bases outside the gene matches. Germline V gene lookup returns CDR1 WSHSY and CDR2 SAAADI. This CDR3 has 16 amino acids. CDR3 amino acids: CASSPWAAGGVYEQYF. The DNA for the CDR3 is TGCGCCAGCTCACCCTGGGCGGCAGGGGGAGTCTACGAGCAGTACTTC.

The rearrangement uses TRBV7-6 and TRBJ1-4; D might be TRBD1 (5 bases). Germline CDR1 is SGHVS and CDR2 is FNYEAQ. Between the trimmed V and J ends, which lost 1 base and 7 bases, there was a span of 10 bases. The CDR3 has 14 amino acids. CDR3 loop: CASSLVGGSEKLFF. DNA for the CDR3: TGTGCCAGCAGCTTAGTGGGGGGAAGTGAAAAACTGTTTTTT. The complete variable domain, with remaining parts taken from reference TRBV7-6 and TRBJ1-4, reads GAGVSQSPRYKVTKRGQDVALRCDPISGHVSLYWYRQALGQGPEFLTYFNYEAQQDKSGLPNDRFSAERPEGSISTLTIQRTEQRDSAMYRCASSLVGGSEKLFFGSGTQLSVL.

The genes are TRBV9 and TRBJ1-2; maybe TRBD1 (5 bases). CDR1 and CDR2 from the germline V gene are SGDLS and YYNGEE. The CDR3 is 15 amino acids. The ends were cut back, 0 bases at V and 5 bases at J, with 14 bases in the middle. CDR3 protein: CASSVGSQGLYGYTF. The DNA for the CDR3 is TGTGCCAGCAGCGTAGGGAGCCAGGGCCTGTATGGCTACACCTTC.

This sequence joins TRBV5-4 and TRBJ2-1, with D perhaps TRBD2 (6 bases). This CDR3 is built from 13 residues. Germline lookup yields CDR1 SGHNT and CDR2 YYREEE (reference sequence). Trimming shortened V by 0 bases and J by 8 bases, and 9 bases separated the two germline ends. DNA for the CDR3: TGTGCCAGCAGCTTGGGTTTAGCGGATGAGCAGTTCTTC. Translation: CASSLGLADEQFF.

The chain employs TRBV20-1 and TRBJ2-1; tentatively, D is TRBD2 (5 bases). V lost 5 bases, J lost 11 bases, and 13 bases lay in between. CDR3 length equals 11 residues. CDR1 DFQATT and CDR2 SNEGSKA come from the germline V gene (reference sequence). Here the CDR3 DNA reads TGCAGTGCTGGTGTAGGCGGGCAGCAGTTCTTC. This gives the protein CSAGVGGQQFF.

This clone was counted only a few times. The rearrangement uses TRBV5-1 and TRBJ2-7, with unresolved D. The CDR3 consists of 15 residues. Germline CDR1 and CDR2: SGHRS and YFSETQ. Trimming took off 1 base at V and 1 base at J, with 12 bases between the two ends. The CDR3 nucleotides read TGCGCCAGCAGCTTGTTATCAGAGTCTTCCTACGAGCAGTACTTC. As protein: CASSLLSESSYEQYF.

The rearrangement links TRBV7-9 to TRBJ2-2, with TRBD2 identical over 7 bases. Per the germline V gene, CDR1 is SEHNR and CDR2 is FQNEAQ (reference sequence). The CDR3 covers 14 residues. V shed 5 bases and J 3 bases; nucleotides not matched to a gene: 3. CDR3: CASSDSGYTGELFF. Written as DNA, the CDR3 is TGTGCCAGCAGCGATAGCGGGTACACCGGGGAGCTGTTTTTT.

V usage is TRBV11-3 and J usage is TRBJ1-2, with no clear D. This CDR3 is 15 amino acids long. Trimming shortened V by 4 bases and J by 7 bases, and 19 bases separated the two germline ends. Germline V CDR1 and CDR2: SGHNT, YENEEA. The CDR3 reads CASSSTTGGVSGYTF. For the CDR3, the DNA is TGTGCCAGCAGCTCCACGACGGGAGGAGTGTCTGGCTACACCTTC.

This clone was observed once. The J gene is TRBJ1-4, the V gene TRBV6-1, with 11 nucleotides matching TRBD1. Germline V gene data show CDR1 as MNHNS and CDR2 as SASEGT. The CDR3 contains 14 residues. V gave up 9 bases and J gave up 8 bases; unmatched junction bases: 8. The DNA for the CDR3 is TGTGCCAGTCGGACAGGGGGCGCGGGGGAAAAACTGTTTTTT. As protein: CASRTGGAGEKLFF.

This clone was detected only once. CDR3 amino acids: CASSVQGSGELFF. The DNA of the CDR3 is TGTGCCAGCAGCGTCCAAGGGTCCGGGGAGCTGTTTTTT. V and J are TRBV9 and TRBJ2-2; unclear D gene. Between the trimmed V and J ends, which lost 2 bases and 6 bases, there was a span of 8 bases. This CDR3 spans 13 amino acids. Germline values: CDR1 SGDLS, CDR2 YYNGEE.

CDR3 nucleotides: TGTGCCAGCGGATTACAGGGGTTCACCTTC. Protein product: CASGLQGFTF. The genes are TRBV7-2 and TRBJ1-2, with TRBD1 identical over 7 bases. Germline CDR1 is SGHTA and CDR2 is FQGNSA. J lost 13 bases, V lost 8 bases, and 7 bases had no gene match. The length of the CDR3 is 10 residues. Drawing the rest from reference TRBV7-2 and TRBJ1-2, the complete variable domain is GAGVSQSPSNKVTEKGKDVELRCDPISGHTALYWYRQSLGQGLEFLIYFQGNSAPDKSGLPSDRFSAERTGGSVSTLTIQRTQQEDSAVYLCASGLQGFTFGSGTRLTVV.

The chain links TRBV30 to TRBJ1-1; no clear D. V shed 4 bases and J shed 1 base, with 13 bases lying between them. The CDR3 runs 14 residues. Looked up from germline, CDR1 is GTSNPN and CDR2 is SVGIG (reference sequence). The CDR3 DNA reads TGTGCCTGGAACCTGGGATTTTCGAACACTGAAGCTTTCTTT. Translating gives CAWNLGFSNTEAFF. The full variable domain, completed using reference TRBV30 and TRBJ1-1, is SQTIHQWPATLVQPVGSPLSLECTVEGTSNPNLYWYRQAAGRGLQLLFYSVGIGQISSEVPQNLSASRPQDRQFILSSKKLLLSDSGFYLCAWNLGFSNTEAFFGQGTRLTVV.

The V gene is TRBV7-2, the J gene TRBJ2-2; 8 nucleotides agree with TRBD1. The V and J ends lost 4 bases and 5 bases, in that order; junction bases with no gene match: 3. The CDR3 consists of 14 residues. Germline assignment: CDR1 SGHTA and CDR2 FQGNSA. CDR3 nucleotide sequence: TGTGCCAGCAGCTCGGACAGGGTTACCGGGGAGCTGTTTTTT. Encoded protein: CASSSDRVTGELFF.

The sample holds a few counts of this clone. The genes are TRBV7-9 and TRBJ1-5; TRBD1 aligns across 10 bases. Germline CDR1 is SEHNR and CDR2 is FQNEAQ (reference sequence). The length of the CDR3 is 15 residues. Trimming removed 4 bases from V and 5 bases from J; junction bases left unmatched: 5. CDR3 DNA sequence: TGTGCCAGCAGCTCGGACAGGGGGTCGGATCAGCCCCAGCATTTT. Amino acid sequence: CASSSDRGSDQPQHF.

The genes are TRBV27 and TRBJ2-7, with D perhaps being TRBD1 or TRBD2 (7 bases each). Germline-derived CDR1 and CDR2 are MNHEY and SMNVEV (reference sequence). There are 14 residues in the CDR3. Trimming stripped 8 bases from V and 3 bases from J, with 17 bases between. The DNA of the CDR3 is TGTGCCAGCGGCTGGGGAGGGGGCGGCTACGAGCAGTACTTC. It encodes CASGWGGGGYEQYF.

The V gene is TRBV9, the J gene TRBJ2-2; TRBD1 matches at 8 bases. CDR3 length: 17 residues. Germline V CDR1 and CDR2: SGDLS, YYNGEE. Germline trimming cut 0 bases from V and 0 bases from J; bases unmatched to any gene: 4. CDR3 in DNA: TGTGCCAGCAGCGTAGCTAGGGGACAGGCGAACACCGGGGAGCTGTTTTTT. Protein sequence: CASSVARGQANTGELFF.

The chain has TRBV5-1 and TRBJ1-2; D is possibly TRBD1 (5 bases). Looked up from germline, CDR1 is SGHRS and CDR2 is YFSETQ. V was shortened by 0 bases and J by 1 base, with 10 bases between the two germline ends. This CDR3 is 15 amino acids long. The CDR3 nucleotides read TGCGCCAGCAGCTTGGGACAGAGCTATAACTATGGCTACACCTTC. This translates into CASSLGQSYNYGYTF.

The chain employs TRBV11-2 and TRBJ2-5; TRBD1 matches 11 bases. Trimming took 5 bases from V and 5 from J; bases not matched to a gene: 10. The CDR3 covers 16 residues. Germline V gene sequence: CDR1 SGHAT, CDR2 FQNNGV. The CDR3 DNA follows: TGTGCCAGCAGCCTCCTGGGACAGGGGGGCGGGGAGACCCAGTACTTC. It yields the protein CASSLLGQGGGETQYF.

V usage is TRBV27 and J usage is TRBJ1-2; D is undetermined. The CDR3 is made up of 13 amino acids. Germline assignment: CDR1 MNHEY and CDR2 SMNVEV (reference sequence). Trimming cost V 5 bases and J 2 bases, with 9 bases left between them. This CDR3 is CASSLRENYGYTF. The CDR3 DNA is TGTGCCAGCAGTCTTCGGGAGAACTATGGCTACACCTTC.

By share of the sample, this clone is medium-sized. The CDR3 loop is CASSSGSHEQYF. In DNA, the CDR3 is TGTGCCAGCAGCTCCGGCAGCCACGAGCAGTACTTC. The chain links TRBV7-8 to TRBJ2-7, with unresolved D. This CDR3 spans 12 amino acids. V lost 4 bases to trimming and J lost 5 bases, with 9 bases between them. Germline-derived CDR1 and CDR2 are SGHVS and FQNEAQ.

V is TRBV15 and J is TRBJ2-7; TRBD1 agrees at 9 bases. The germline V gene encodes CDR1 LNHNV and CDR2 YYDKDF (reference sequence). The CDR3 loop spans 15 amino acids. V lost 5 bases to trimming and J lost 0 bases; unmatched junction nucleotides: 5. The CDR3 bases are TGTGCCACCAGCGGGGGACAGGGTAGCTCCTACGAGCAGTACTTC. Protein product: CATSGGQGSSYEQYF.

The chain carries TRBV5-1 and TRBJ2-7; 11 bases agree with TRBD2. The CDR3 runs 15 residues. J was trimmed by 0 bases and V by 4 bases; bases with no gene match: 3. CDR1 is SGHRS and CDR2 is YFSETQ in the germline V gene. The DNA for the CDR3 is TGCGCCAGCAGCGAGGGACTAGCGGCCTCCTACGAGCAGTACTTC. Its protein product is CASSEGLAASYEQYF.

This chain joins TRBV2 and TRBJ1-3; unclear D gene. CDR3 length: 15 amino acids. Germline loops: CDR1 SNHLY, CDR2 FYNNEI. Trimming shortened V by 2 bases and J by 4 bases, and 12 bases separated the two germline ends. CDR3 region: CASSESVGAGNTIYF. The CDR3 DNA is TGTGCCAGCAGTGAAAGTGTGGGTGCCGGAAACACCATATATTTT.